This T cell receptor beta chain was profiled in a study of response to subunit inactivated influenza vaccine. TCRdb passed the RT-PCR reads through MiXCR, listing each CDR3 protein once. The profile covers some 520,000 distinct CDR3 sequences, with more than 15% appearing a single time and approximately 3% taken by the ten largest. V shed 4 bases, J shed 9 bases, and the junction held 2 bases outside the gene matches. Germline-derived CDR1 and CDR2 are LNHDA and SQIVND (reference sequence). This CDR3 has 11 amino acids. The sequence was collected from a man aged 50 to 69 who received an inactivated influenza vaccine. The V call is TRBV19, the J call TRBJ2-5, with 7 bases matching TRBD1. The material was CD4+ T cells sorted from PBMCs, obtained 23 to 25 months after vaccination. The CDR3 coding sequence is TGTGCCAGTAGTAGGGGGACAGCCCAGTACTTC. This sequence encodes CASSRGTAQYF.